This T cell receptor (beta chain) comes out of a study of blood T cell repertoires in COVID-19. Overall study context: Specimens from acute and convalescent COVID-19 originated in the United States, Italy and Spain. PBMCs, B-cell-depleted T cells, or T cells provided the cDNA or gDNA that made up the material.

Authors' analysis steps: Quantification of nucleated cells was approximated via reference gene primer amplification. Sequenced by immunoSEQ multiplex PCR; TCRdb stores in-frame clones only, minus some. That table supplies the V and J calls and clone size; D and trimming were determined from the DNA. The sample shows under 200,000 clones, under 90% of them seen only once. Losses at the gene ends were 1 base for V and 2 bases for J; bases not matched to a gene: 5. Germline V gives CDR1 LNHDA, CDR2 SQIVND (reference sequence). This CDR3 is 15 amino acids long. This receptor was taken from a man aged 60 to 75 with acute or convalescent COVID-19. The V and J genes are TRBV19 and TRBJ2-7; 7 nucleotides align to TRBD2. The specimen was peripheral blood. This CDR3 is CASSIARGSPYEQYF. In nucleotides, the CDR3 is TGTGCCAGTAGTATAGCTCGCGGGAGCCCCTACGAGCAGTACTTC.